What follows is one T cell receptor (beta chain) and its context. Its specificity is unknown. Primers used in a second PCR of about 7 to 11 cycles were a sample-barcoded 5' primer and a J-beta primer mix. Each cDNA molecule carried a tag from a template-switch adaptor that contained 12 random nucleotides. Each CDR3 protein is one row after TCRdb ran MiXCR on the 5' RACE reads. The sample contains 780,000 or so distinct CDR3 sequences, just over 55% of which appear only once. This sample is part of a study of blood T cells in healthy people across ages. Overall study results and limits: Expanded clonotype shifts may have been confounded, as the donors had an unknown CMV status.

Germline V gene lookup returns CDR1 SGHRS and CDR2 YFSETQ. The CDR3 totals 14 residues. V shed 4 bases and J 6 bases; nucleotides not matched to a gene: 7. The sample was blood. The clonotype comes from a middle-aged man in good health. The gene calls are TRBV5-1 and TRBJ2-7; 10 bases line up with TRBD1. CDR3 sequence reads: CASSGGTGESEQYF. The CDR3 bases are TGCGCCAGCAGCGGCGGGACAGGGGAGTCCGAGCAGTACTTC.